This TCR beta chain emerged from a study of naive and memory T cell subsets. Two oligonucleotides, mixed equimolar, formed the beta constant-region primer covering TRBC1 and TRBC2. TCRdb re-called the UMI-ligation and nested PCR reads through MiXCR, storing one row per CDR3 protein. The sample lists some 150,000 distinct CDR3 sequences; 17% were seen once. Study-wide results and caveats: Expression changes during T cell differentiation may affect RNA-based TCR counts. TCR abundance followed a power law differing between naive and memory subsets. Naive repertoires, especially CD8, held a few larger clonotypes, possibly memory cells re-expressing CD45RA.

Note on this clonotype: Its cognate antigen is unknown.

After CD4 positive bead selection, the CD4-negative fraction gave CD8 T cells. This sequence originates from a human donor in good health. Input material: naive CD4+ T cells from blood.

CDR3: CASSPGGTNTEAFF. Here the CDR3 DNA reads TGTGCCAGCAGTCCCGGGGGAACGAACACTGAAGCTTTCTTT. V and J are TRBV28 and TRBJ1-1; maybe TRBD1 (5 bases). Germline values: CDR1 MDHEN, CDR2 SYDVKM. The CDR3 consists of 14 residues. V dropped 5 bases and J dropped 1 base, with 11 bases sitting between them.